The clone carrying this T cell receptor (beta chain) was seen more than once but under ten times. Its antigen is not known. Per germline, CDR1 SGHDT and CDR2 YYEEEE. V trimming: 5 bases; J trimming: 5 bases; junction bases outside the gene matches: 7. This CDR3 has 14 residues. The data were taken from a study of type 1 regulatory T cells. As for the study in general: T-allo10 is a Tr1-enriched, alloantigen-specific CD4 T cell product made in vitro.

Using its own MiXCR run on the reads, TCRdb lists one record per CDR3 protein. The repertoire holds under 30,000 distinct CDR3 sequences, with 40% to 55% as singletons. The chain has TRBV5-6 and TRBJ1-2; 9 bases agree with TRBD1. The clonotype originates from a human donor in good health. Sequenced sample: cultured T cells, either the whole culture or a sorted T cell fraction (not recorded which). The CDR3 DNA is TGTGCCAGCAGACAACAGGGGGCTGGGTATGGCTACACCTTC. Protein sequence: CASRQQGAGYGYTF.